The 21 T cell receptor beta chains presented below share a single source sample, sequenced in a study of OX40 agonist ivuxolimab in advanced cancers. Here immunoSEQ multiplex PCR was the method, and the copy in TCRdb shows in-frame clones only, minus some. The table shows 45,000 to 70,000 clones, with 88% occurring only once. Sequences were derived from CD4+ or CD8+ T cells sorted from blood, sampled in a trial of the OX40 agonist ivuxolimab. The receptors derive from an adult with an advanced solid tumor such as melanoma, head and neck, liver or kidney cancer.

This clone is a singleton in its sample. This chain links TRBV18 with TRBJ2-2, with 8 nucleotides matching TRBD1. CDR1 and CDR2 from the germline V gene are KGHSH and LQKENI. Trimming cost V 2 bases and J 5 bases; bases outside gene matches: 7. This CDR3 contains 16 residues. CDR3 sequence: CASSPSRGRGTGELFF. CDR3 DNA sequence: TGTGCCAGCTCACCAAGCAGGGGGCGCGGGACCGGGGAGCTGTTTTTT.

The chain carries TRBV5-6 and TRBJ2-7; TRBD2 is a possible D gene (6 bases). V shed 2 bases and J shed 2 bases, with 11 bases lying between them. From germline, CDR1 is SGHDT and CDR2 YYEEEE. The CDR3 is 14 amino acids. In DNA form, the CDR3 reads TGTGCCAGCAGCTTCCGGACTACACCCTACGAGCAGTACTTC. It codes for CASSFRTTPYEQYF.

The chain links TRBV9 to TRBJ2-1; 10 bases agree with TRBD2. Germline values: CDR1 SGDLS, CDR2 YYNGEE. With V trimmed by 4 bases and J by 8 bases, 9 bases remained unmatched. This CDR3 has 15 residues. The CDR3 loop reads CASSPLAAGGDEQFF. In DNA, the CDR3 is TGTGCCAGCAGCCCGCTGGCAGCGGGAGGGGATGAGCAGTTCTTC.

The V call is TRBV28, the J call TRBJ2-7; no definite D call. V lost 2 bases to trimming and J lost 0 bases, with 5 bases between them. The CDR3 runs 13 residues. Germline V lookup: CDR1 MDHEN, CDR2 SYDVKM. This chain's CDR3 is CASSLTSSYEQYF. The CDR3 DNA sequence: TGTGCCAGCAGTTTAACCTCCTCCTACGAGCAGTACTTC.

V gene TRBV2 combines with J gene TRBJ2-7; D uncertain. From germline, CDR1 is SNHLY and CDR2 FYNNEI. Trimming took 6 bases from V and 1 from J, leaving 7 bases between them. This CDR3 has 12 residues. The CDR3 bases are TGTGCCAGCAGATCCCCATCCTACGAGCAGTACTTC. The encoded protein is CASRSPSYEQYF.

This chain connects TRBV7-9 to TRBJ2-7, with D perhaps matching TRBD2 (5 bases). Trimming pared 5 bases from V and 1 base from J, leaving 12 bases between. The length of the CDR3 is 14 residues. Germline V gene lookup returns CDR1 SEHNR and CDR2 FQNEAQ (reference sequence). CDR3 sequence: CASSPSAVSYEQYF. CDR3 sequence (DNA): TGTGCCAGCAGCCCCTCAGCGGTGTCCTACGAGCAGTACTTC.

V gene TRBV28 combines with J gene TRBJ2-3, with TRBD2 matching 12 bases. V lost 5 bases, J lost 8 bases, and 11 bases stayed unmatched. CDR3 length: 16 residues. Looked up from germline, CDR1 is MDHEN and CDR2 is SYDVKM. The CDR3 here is CASSLGGASGRGTQYF. Written as DNA, the CDR3 is TGTGCCAGCAGTCTTGGAGGGGCTAGCGGGAGGGGTACGCAGTATTTT.

This clone was recorded only once. The chain uses TRBV9 and TRBJ2-7; D is uncertain. The germline gives CDR1 SGDLS, CDR2 YYNGEE. The CDR3 spans 14 residues. Trimming took 0 bases from V and 3 from J, leaving 10 bases between them. The DNA of the CDR3 is TGTGCCAGCAGCGTAGAGGGCTCGGGCTACGAGCAGTACTTC. Its translation is CASSVEGSGYEQYF.

The chain employs TRBV10-3 and TRBJ1-2; D perhaps matches TRBD1 (5 bases). The CDR3 sequence is 13 residues long. Germline CDR1 and CDR2: ENHRY and SYGVKD. V lost 2 bases to trimming and J lost 3 bases, with 7 bases between them. CDR3 sequence reads: CAISEGGDYGYTF. In nucleotides, the CDR3 is TGTGCCATCAGTGAGGGGGGGGACTATGGCTACACCTTC.

The chain joins TRBV6-5 to TRBJ2-2; maybe TRBD1 (5 bases). The length of the CDR3 is 15 residues. V was cut by 2 bases and J by 6 bases, with 13 bases left in between. CDR1 and CDR2 from the germline V gene are MNHEY and SVGAGI. The CDR3 loop is CASSYRRTGSGELFF. CDR3 in DNA: TGTGCCAGCAGTTACCGGCGAACAGGTTCCGGGGAGCTGTTTTTT.

The chain combines TRBV2 with TRBJ1-4; 9 bases map to TRBD1. CDR1 SNHLY and CDR2 FYNNEI come from the germline V gene. V lost 1 base to trimming and J lost 7 bases; unmatched junction nucleotides: 4. There are 15 residues in the CDR3. CDR3 protein: CASSEEGTGSEKLFF. The CDR3, as DNA: TGTGCCAGCAGTGAAGAGGGGACAGGGAGTGAAAAACTGTTTTTT. The whole variable domain, filled in from reference TRBV2 and TRBJ1-4, reads EPEVTQTPSHQVTQMGQEVILRCVPISNHLYFYWYRQILGQKVEFLVSFYNNEISEKSEIFDDQFSVERPDGSNFTLKIRSTKLEDSAMYFCASSEEGTGSEKLFFGSGTQLSVL.

This sequence joins TRBV4-1 and TRBJ1-2; possible D gene TRBD1, 5 bases. Germline values: CDR1 MGHRA, CDR2 YSYEKL. V was trimmed by 3 bases and J by 4 bases, leaving 15 bases between them. The CDR3 is 15 residues long. CDR3 protein: CASSHGGGQAYGYTF. CDR3 nucleotide sequence: TGCGCCAGCAGCCACGGGGGTGGTCAGGCCTATGGCTACACCTTC.

CDR3 region: CASSVDSPHYNEQFF. For the CDR3, the DNA is TGTGCCAGCAGCGTCGACTCCCCCCACTACAATGAGCAGTTCTTC. The chain employs TRBV9 and TRBJ2-1; no clear D gene. The CDR3 length is 15 residues. Germline V gene data show CDR1 as SGDLS and CDR2 as YYNGEE. Trimming pared 2 bases from V and 3 bases from J, leaving 12 bases between.

This chain connects TRBV7-8 to TRBJ2-7, with 7 positions matching TRBD2. V shed 5 bases and J 1 base; nucleotides not matched to a gene: 8. CDR3 length: 15 amino acids. Per germline, CDR1 SGHVS and CDR2 FQNEAQ. The DNA of the CDR3 is TGTGCCAGCAGCCACCCGGGACTACCGTCCTACGAGCAGTACTTC. Its translation is CASSHPGLPSYEQYF.

J is TRBJ1-1 and V is TRBV28, with D perhaps matching TRBD1 (6 bases). The germline V and J ends were trimmed by 6 bases and 8 bases, with 13 bases remaining between them. The germline gives CDR1 MDHEN, CDR2 SYDVKM. The CDR3 spans 12 residues. The CDR3 region is CASSQGSLEAFF. DNA of the CDR3: TGTGCCAGCAGCCAGGGGTCTCTAGAAGCTTTCTTT.

The rearrangement joins TRBV7-9 to TRBJ2-2, with 9 bases that match TRBD2. J was trimmed by 4 bases and V by 7 bases; bases with no gene match: 10. Germline assignment: CDR1 SEHNR and CDR2 FQNEAQ (reference sequence). This CDR3 has 16 residues. The DNA for the CDR3 is TGTGCCAGCACCCCAAATAGCGGGAGTAGCACCGGGGAGCTGTTTTTT. It encodes CASTPNSGSSTGELFF.

The chain couples TRBV7-6 to TRBJ1-3; no clear D gene. The germline V gene encodes CDR1 SGHVS and CDR2 FNYEAQ. This CDR3 has 16 residues. V was pared by 1 base and J by 2 bases, with 12 bases between. The CDR3 spells CASSLGGGRAGNTIYF. The CDR3 region has the DNA TGTGCCAGCAGCTTAGGTGGAGGAAGGGCTGGAAACACCATATATTTT.

This clone appeared once. This CDR3 is CASSPIANEQFF. For the CDR3, the DNA is TGTGCCAGCAGCCCGATAGCGAATGAGCAGTTCTTC. This chain connects TRBV2 to TRBJ2-1; D is perhaps TRBD2 (5 bases). Looked up from germline, CDR1 is SNHLY and CDR2 is FYNNEI. The V end was cut by 6 bases, the J end by 7 bases, with 10 bases between. This CDR3 region has 12 residues.

The rearrangement uses TRBV5-1 and TRBJ2-5; D gene unclear. This CDR3 has 13 amino acids. The V end was cut by 2 bases, the J end by 2 bases, with 7 bases between. Germline V lookup: CDR1 SGHRS, CDR2 YFSETQ. In DNA form, the CDR3 reads TGCGCCAGCAGCTTAACCCATCAAGAGACCCAGTACTTC. This translates into CASSLTHQETQYF. Based on the CDR3 plus reference TRBV5-1 and TRBJ2-5, the full variable domain is KAGVTQTPRYLIKTRGQQVTLSCSPISGHRSVSWYQQTPGQGLQFLFEYFSETQRNKGNFPGRFSGRQFSNSRSEMNVSTLELGDSALYLCASSLTHQETQYFGPGTRLLVL.

The gene calls are TRBV18 and TRBJ1-3; 9 nucleotides align to TRBD1. This CDR3 spans 19 amino acids. The V gene's germline CDR1 is KGHSH and CDR2 LQKENI. Losses at the gene ends were 0 bases for V and 4 bases for J; bases not matched to a gene: 13. The CDR3 is CASSPPGPIGTGSGNTIYF. The CDR3 nucleotides are TGTGCCAGCTCACCACCGGGCCCAATTGGGACAGGGTCCGGAAACACCATATATTTT.

The CDR3 loop reads CASSARRGAFGTDTQYF. For the CDR3, the DNA is TGTGCCAGCAGCGCCCGACGCGGGGCTTTCGGTACAGATACGCAGTATTTT. The J gene is TRBJ2-3, the V gene TRBV9, with a tentative D call TRBD2 (6 bases). The V end was cut by 3 bases, the J end by 3 bases, with 20 bases between. This CDR3 region has 17 residues. Germline V CDR1 and CDR2: SGDLS, YYNGEE.